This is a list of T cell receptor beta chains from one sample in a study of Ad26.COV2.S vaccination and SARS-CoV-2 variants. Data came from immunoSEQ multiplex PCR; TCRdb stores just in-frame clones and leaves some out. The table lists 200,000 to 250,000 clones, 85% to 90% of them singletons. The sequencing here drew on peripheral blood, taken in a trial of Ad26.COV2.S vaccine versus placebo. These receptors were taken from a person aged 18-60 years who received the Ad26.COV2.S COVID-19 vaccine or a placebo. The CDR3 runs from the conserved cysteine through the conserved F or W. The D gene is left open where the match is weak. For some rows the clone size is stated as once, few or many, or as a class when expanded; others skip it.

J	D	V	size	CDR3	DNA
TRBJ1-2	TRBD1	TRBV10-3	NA	CAISDKGTDYGYTF	TGTGCCATCAGTGATAAAGGGACAGACTATGGCTACACCTTC
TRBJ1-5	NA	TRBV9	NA	CASSVLGVRVNSNQPQHF	TGTGCCAGCAGCGTGCTGGGCGTGAGAGTAAATAGCAATCAGCCCCAGCATTTT
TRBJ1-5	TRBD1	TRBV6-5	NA	CASRDRGPEMAQHF	TGTGCCAGCCGGGACAGGGGCCCAGAAATGGCCCAGCATTTT
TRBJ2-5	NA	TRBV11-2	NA	CASSLVPRRIQETQYF	TGTGCCAGCAGCTTAGTTCCGCGGCGTATCCAAGAGACCCAGTACTTC
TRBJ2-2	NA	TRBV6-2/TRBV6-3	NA	CASSPIQGRAGGELFF	TGTGCCAGCAGCCCCATCCAGGGGAGGGCTGGGGGGGAGCTGTTTTTT
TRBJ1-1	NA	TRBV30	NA	CAWSRPGANKEAFF	TGTGCCTGGAGCCGGCCAGGGGCTAACAAGGAAGCTTTCTTT
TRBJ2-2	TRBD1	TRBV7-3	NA	CASSSGQDHNTGELFF	TGTGCCAGCAGCTCGGGACAGGACCATAACACCGGGGAGCTGTTTTTT
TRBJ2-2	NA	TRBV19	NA	CASSIDSQGANTGELFF	TGTGCCAGTAGTATAGATTCACAGGGCGCGAACACCGGGGAGCTGTTTTTT
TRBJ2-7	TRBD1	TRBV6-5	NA	CASSFTGTGVPYEQYF	TGTGCCAGCAGTTTCACCGGGACAGGTGTCCCCTACGAGCAGTACTTC
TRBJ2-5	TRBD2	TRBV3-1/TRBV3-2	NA	CASSQAAGAGGFQETQYF	TGTGCCAGCAGCCAAGCCGCGGGAGCGGGGGGCTTCCAAGAGACCCAGTACTTC
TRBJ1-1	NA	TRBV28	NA	CASSFQVVTEAFF	TGTGCCAGCAGTTTCCAGGTAGTCACTGAAGCTTTCTTT
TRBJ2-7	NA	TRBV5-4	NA	CASSLPGTASYEQYF	TGTGCCAGCAGCCTGCCCGGGACGGCCTCCTACGAGCAGTACTTC
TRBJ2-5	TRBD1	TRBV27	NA	CASSWTGEETQYF	TGTGCCAGCAGTTGGACAGGGGAAGAGACCCAGTACTTC
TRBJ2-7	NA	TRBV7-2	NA	CASSLEVGAYEQYF	TGTGCCAGCAGCTTAGAAGTGGGAGCTTACGAGCAGTACTTC
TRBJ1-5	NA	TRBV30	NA	CAWSDSSNQPQHF	TGTGCCTGGAGTGACAGTTCCAATCAGCCCCAGCATTTT
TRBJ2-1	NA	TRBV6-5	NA	CASSSGLKNEQFF	TGTGCCAGCTCTTCCGGACTAAAGAATGAGCAGTTCTTC
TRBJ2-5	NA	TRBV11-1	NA	CASSLGAVQETQYF	TGTGCCAGCAGCTTAGGGGCGGTACAAGAGACCCAGTACTTC
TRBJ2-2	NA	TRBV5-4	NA	CASSPRGSGELFF	TGTGCCAGCAGCCCAAGGGGGAGCGGGGAGCTGTTTTTT
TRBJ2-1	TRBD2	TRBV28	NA	CASSLLAGVGEQFF	TGTGCCAGCAGTTTACTAGCGGGAGTGGGCGAGCAGTTCTTC
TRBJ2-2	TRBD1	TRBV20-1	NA	CSASETGTANTGELFF	TGCAGTGCTAGTGAAACCGGGACAGCGAACACCGGGGAGCTGTTTTTT
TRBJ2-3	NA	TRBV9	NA	CASSVEGLHEDTQYF	TGTGCCAGCAGCGTAGAAGGACTCCATGAAGATACGCAGTATTTT
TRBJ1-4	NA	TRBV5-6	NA	CASSLGGRGGEKLFF	TGTGCCAGCAGCTTGGGCGGCAGGGGAGGTGAAAAACTGTTTTTT
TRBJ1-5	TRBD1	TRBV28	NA	CASSRTGEGNQPQHF	TGTGCCAGCAGTAGGACAGGGGAGGGCAATCAGCCCCAGCATTTT
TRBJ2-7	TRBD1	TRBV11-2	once	CASSLRGRDSFYEQYF	TGTGCCAGCAGCTTAAGGGGAAGGGACAGCTTCTACGAGCAGTACTTC
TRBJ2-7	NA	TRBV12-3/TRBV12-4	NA	CASSSDRVGYF	TGTGCCAGCAGTTCGGACCGGGTTGGGTACTTC
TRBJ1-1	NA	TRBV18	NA	CASSPQRDMHEAFF	TGTGCCAGCTCACCACAACGGGACATGCATGAAGCTTTCTTT
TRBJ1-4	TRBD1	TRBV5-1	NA	CASSLGTGVLVTNEKLFF	TGCGCCAGCAGCTTGGGTACAGGGGTCTTAGTAACTAATGAAAAACTGTTTTTT
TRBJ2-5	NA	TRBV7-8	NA	CASSVSGTQYF	TGTGCCAGCAGCGTTAGTGGGACCCAGTACTTC
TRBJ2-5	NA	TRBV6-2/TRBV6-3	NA	CASSSLKDYRETQYF	TGTGCCAGCAGTTCCCTGAAGGACTACCGGGAGACCCAGTACTTC
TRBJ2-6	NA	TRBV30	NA	CAWSTGPISGANVLTF	TGTGCCTGGAGTACCGGACCGATCTCTGGGGCCAACGTCCTGACTTTC
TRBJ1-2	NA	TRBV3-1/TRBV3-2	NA	CASSQGWGSDNYGYTF	TGTGCCAGCAGCCAAGGCTGGGGGTCAGATAACTATGGCTACACCTTC
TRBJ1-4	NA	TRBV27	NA	CASSLGQGLGNEKLFF	TGTGCCAGCAGTTTAGGGCAGGGGCTGGGTAATGAAAAACTGTTTTTT
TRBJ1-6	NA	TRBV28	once	CASTRIGGSNSPLHF	TGTGCCAGCACCCGAATTGGGGGGTCAAATTCACCCCTCCACTTT
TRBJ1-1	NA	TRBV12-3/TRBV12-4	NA	CASSFVDTEAFF	TGTGCCAGCAGTTTCGTGGACACTGAAGCTTTCTTT
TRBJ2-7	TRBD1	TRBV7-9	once	CASSLGGTGFVEQYF	TGTGCCAGCAGCTTAGGCGGGACAGGGTTTGTCGAGCAGTACTTC
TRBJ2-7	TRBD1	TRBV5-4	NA	CASSKDRGYEQYF	TGTGCCAGCAGCAAGGACAGGGGCTACGAGCAGTACTTC
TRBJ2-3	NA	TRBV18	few	CASGSGGSDTQYF	TGTGCCAGCGGAAGCGGCGGGTCAGATACGCAGTATTTT
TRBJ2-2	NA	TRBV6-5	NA	CASSYHGSMRTGELFF	TGTGCCAGCAGTTACCATGGTTCCATGAGGACCGGGGAGCTGTTTTTT
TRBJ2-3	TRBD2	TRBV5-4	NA	CASSFSTTSGTDTQYF	TGTGCCAGCAGCTTTAGTACGACTAGCGGCACAGATACGCAGTATTTT
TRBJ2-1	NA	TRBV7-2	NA	CASSLVGGPDEQFF	TGTGCCAGCAGCTTAGTGGGGGGGCCTGATGAGCAGTTCTTC
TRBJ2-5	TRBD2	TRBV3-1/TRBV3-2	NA	CASSQGGFRTQYF	TGTGCCAGCAGCCAGGGGGGGTTCCGGACCCAGTACTTC
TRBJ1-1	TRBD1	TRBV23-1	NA	CASTQDRAYPPSSDEAFF	TGCGCCAGCACCCAGGACAGGGCTTATCCCCCCTCGTCAGATGAAGCTTTCTTT
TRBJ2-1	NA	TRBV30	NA	CAWSPPGPSSYNEQFF	TGTGCCTGGAGTCCTCCAGGTCCGAGCTCCTACAATGAGCAGTTCTTC
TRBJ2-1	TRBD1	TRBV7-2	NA	CASSQDRVRANEQFF	TGTGCCAGCAGCCAGGACAGGGTAAGGGCCAATGAGCAGTTCTTC
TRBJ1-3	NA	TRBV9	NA	CASSAGGWGNTIYF	TGTGCCAGCAGCGCTGGGGGTTGGGGAAACACCATATATTTT
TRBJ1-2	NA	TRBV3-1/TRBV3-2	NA	CASSHPGEGLGGYTF	TGTGCCAGCAGCCACCCCGGGGAGGGGTTAGGAGGCTACACCTTC
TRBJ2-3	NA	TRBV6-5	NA	CASNMIDTQYF	TGTGCCAGCAATATGATAGATACGCAGTATTTT
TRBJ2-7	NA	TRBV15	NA	CATSTPPNEQYF	TGTGCCACCAGCACCCCGCCGAACGAGCAGTACTTC
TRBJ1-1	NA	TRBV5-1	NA	CASSLDGRRYTEAFF	TGCGCCAGCAGCTTGGATGGCAGAAGGTACACTGAAGCTTTCTTT
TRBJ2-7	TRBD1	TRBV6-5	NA	CASGTGDYEQYF	TGTGCCAGCGGGACAGGAGACTACGAGCAGTACTTC
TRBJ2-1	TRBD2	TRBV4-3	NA	CASSQDRGLAGAVSYNEQFF	TGCGCCAGCAGCCAAGATCGGGGACTAGCGGGAGCAGTCTCCTACAATGAGCAGTTCTTC
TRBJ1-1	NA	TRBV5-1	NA	CASSPRAGWVNTEAFF	TGCGCCAGCAGCCCCAGGGCAGGGTGGGTGAACACTGAAGCTTTCTTT
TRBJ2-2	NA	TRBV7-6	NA	CASSLDVANTGELFF	TGTGCCAGCAGCTTAGATGTAGCGAACACCGGGGAGCTGTTTTTT
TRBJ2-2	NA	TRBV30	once	CAWNKGGRLVGELFF	TGTGCCTGGAACAAGGGGGGGCGATTGGTCGGGGAGCTGTTTTTT
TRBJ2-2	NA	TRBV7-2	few	CASKGITNTGELFF	TGTGCCAGTAAGGGAATCACGAACACCGGGGAGCTGTTTTTT